Listed below are T cell receptor beta chains from one sample, sequenced in a study of shared clonotypes between healthy human individuals. Produced via immunoSEQ multiplex PCR; TCRdb's table is partial and in-frame only. The table has millions of clones, 95% seen once. Sequences were obtained from naive CD4+ T cells sorted from blood. These receptors originate from a man aged 18 to 30 in good health. Both conserved end residues are part of each CDR3. Fields, in order: clone size, D gene, J gene, V gene, CDR3 DNA, CDR3 protein. The D gene is left open where the match is weak. Expanded clones are given a class, and other clones once, few, many or no size at all.

clone size: NA
D gene: NA
J gene: TRBJ2-5
V gene: TRBV30
CDR3 DNA: TGTGCCTGGGCGCAGGGGTCCCAAGAGACCCAGTACTTC
CDR3 protein: CAWAQGSQETQYF

clone size: NA
D gene: TRBD1
J gene: TRBJ1-5
V gene: TRBV5-6
CDR3 DNA: TGTGCCAGCAGCTCCCGGGACAGCCGAAGTAGGTTCAATCAGCCCCAGCATTTT
CDR3 protein: CASSSRDSRSRFNQPQHF

clone size: NA
D gene: TRBD2
J gene: TRBJ2-2
V gene: TRBV19
CDR3 DNA: TGTGCCACCAAACTAGCGGCGGAGGTCACCGGGGAGCTGTTTTTT
CDR3 protein: CATKLAAEVTGELFF

clone size: NA
D gene: TRBD1
J gene: TRBJ2-7
V gene: TRBV7-9
CDR3 DNA: TGTGCCAGCAGCCGGGGACAGGGCCGACCCATCGGTAACGAGCAGTACTTC
CDR3 protein: CASSRGQGRPIGNEQYF

clone size: NA
D gene: TRBD1
J gene: TRBJ2-6
V gene: TRBV5-1
CDR3 DNA: TGCGCCAGCAGCCTCAGGACAGGGTTAGGCTCTGGGGCCAACGTCCTGACTTTC
CDR3 protein: CASSLRTGLGSGANVLTF

clone size: NA
D gene: NA
J gene: TRBJ2-7
V gene: TRBV18
CDR3 DNA: TGTGCCAGCTCACCCGGGGGGTTGGGACAGAGCTACGAGCAGTACTTC
CDR3 protein: CASSPGGLGQSYEQYF

clone size: NA
D gene: TRBD1
J gene: TRBJ2-7
V gene: TRBV10-2
CDR3 DNA: TGCGCCAGCAGTGACCAAGGGACAGGGGCTGACGAGCAGTACTTC
CDR3 protein: CASSDQGTGADEQYF

clone size: NA
D gene: NA
J gene: TRBJ1-3
V gene: TRBV5-6
CDR3 DNA: TGTGCCAGCAGCTTGGGGGGAGTTCAGATAGGTGGAAACACCATATATTTT
CDR3 protein: CASSLGGVQIGGNTIYF

clone size: NA
D gene: TRBD2
J gene: TRBJ2-3
V gene: TRBV5-4
CDR3 DNA: TGTGCCAGCAGCTTAACTAGCGGGATGGTAGATACGCAGTATTTT
CDR3 protein: CASSLTSGMVDTQYF

clone size: NA
D gene: TRBD2
J gene: TRBJ2-1
V gene: TRBV12-5
CDR3 DNA: TGTGCTAGTGGTTTGGGAGCGGGGAGGGACAATGAGCAGTTCTTC
CDR3 protein: CASGLGAGRDNEQFF

clone size: NA
D gene: TRBD2
J gene: TRBJ2-1
V gene: TRBV6-6
CDR3 DNA: TGTGCCAGCACCCCCGGGGGGGTCTCGTTCAATGAGCAGTTCTTC
CDR3 protein: CASTPGGVSFNEQFF

clone size: NA
D gene: NA
J gene: TRBJ1-3
V gene: TRBV15
CDR3 DNA: TGTGCCACCAGCAAAGGTATTGGAAAGGCAGGAAACACCATATATTTT
CDR3 protein: CATSKGIGKAGNTIYF

clone size: NA
D gene: NA
J gene: TRBJ1-1
V gene: TRBV6-4
CDR3 DNA: TGTGCCAGCCCTAGGGGGGAGGGGAGCACTGAAGCTTTCTTT
CDR3 protein: CASPRGEGSTEAFF

clone size: NA
D gene: NA
J gene: TRBJ1-6
V gene: TRBV7-9
CDR3 DNA: TGTGCCAGCAGCTTAGGTCAGTCGAGCTCCTATAATTCACCCCTCCACTTT
CDR3 protein: CASSLGQSSSYNSPLHF

clone size: NA
D gene: NA
J gene: TRBJ1-2
V gene: TRBV28
CDR3 DNA: TGTGCCAGCAGTTCCGGGACGAACTATGGCTACACCTTC
CDR3 protein: CASSSGTNYGYTF

clone size: once
D gene: NA
J gene: TRBJ2-7
V gene: TRBV18
CDR3 DNA: TGTGCCAGCTCACCACGGGGAGGCACCCCCTACGAGCAGTACTTC
CDR3 protein: CASSPRGGTPYEQYF

clone size: NA
D gene: NA
J gene: TRBJ2-1
V gene: TRBV10-1
CDR3 DNA: TGCGCCAGCAGTGCGGAGGGCCTATACAATGAGCAGTTCTTC
CDR3 protein: CASSAEGLYNEQFF

clone size: NA
D gene: TRBD2
J gene: TRBJ2-7
V gene: TRBV4-3
CDR3 DNA: TGCGCCAGCAGCCAAGACCCCCCGGGGACTAGCAGCTCCTACGAGCAGTACTTC
CDR3 protein: CASSQDPPGTSSSYEQYF

clone size: NA
D gene: TRBD1
J gene: TRBJ1-5
V gene: TRBV15
CDR3 DNA: TGTGCCACCAGCAGAGTCACAGGGGGCAATCAGCCCCAGCATTTT
CDR3 protein: CATSRVTGGNQPQHF

clone size: NA
D gene: TRBD1
J gene: TRBJ1-4
V gene: TRBV30
CDR3 DNA: TGTGCCTGGAGTGTAGACAGGGCGGCATTTGGTGAAAAACTGTTTTTT
CDR3 protein: CAWSVDRAAFGEKLFF

clone size: NA
D gene: TRBD1
J gene: TRBJ2-4
V gene: TRBV25-1
CDR3 DNA: TGTGCCAGCAGTGAAAGCCCAGGGGGCGTATCCAAAAACATTCAGTACTTC
CDR3 protein: CASSESPGGVSKNIQYF

clone size: NA
D gene: NA
J gene: TRBJ2-2
V gene: TRBV5-3
CDR3 DNA: TGTGCCAGAAGCTTGTGCCAGGGGCTGGGCGGGGAGCTGTTTTTT
CDR3 protein: CARSLCQGLGGELFF

clone size: once
D gene: TRBD2
J gene: TRBJ2-7
V gene: TRBV28
CDR3 DNA: TGTGCCAGCAGGTATCGTCTAGCGGGGGGCACCTACGAGCAGTACTTC
CDR3 protein: CASRYRLAGGTYEQYF

clone size: NA
D gene: TRBD2
J gene: TRBJ2-7
V gene: TRBV4-1
CDR3 DNA: TGCGCCAGCAGCCAAGGGCGACTAGCGGGATCCTACGAGCAGTACTTC
CDR3 protein: CASSQGRLAGSYEQYF

clone size: once
D gene: NA
J gene: TRBJ2-2
V gene: TRBV19
CDR3 DNA: TGTGCCAGTAGTATAGGGGGTACTACGAACACCGGGGAGCTGTTTTTT
CDR3 protein: CASSIGGTTNTGELFF

clone size: many
D gene: NA
J gene: TRBJ2-7
V gene: TRBV4-1
CDR3 DNA: TGCGCCAGCAGCCGAGAGATAAGGGGTTACGAGCAGTACTTC
CDR3 protein: CASSREIRGYEQYF

clone size: NA
D gene: TRBD1
J gene: TRBJ1-1
V gene: TRBV28
CDR3 DNA: TGTGCCAGCAGACAACAGGGGGGCACTGAAGCTTTCTTT
CDR3 protein: CASRQQGGTEAFF

clone size: NA
D gene: TRBD2
J gene: TRBJ2-1
V gene: TRBV10-3
CDR3 DNA: TGTGCCATCAGAGGGACTAGTGAAAGCTCCTACAATGAGCAGTTCTTC
CDR3 protein: CAIRGTSESSYNEQFF

clone size: few
D gene: NA
J gene: TRBJ2-3
V gene: TRBV28
CDR3 DNA: TGTGCCAGCAGTTTTGCAGATACGCAGTATTTT
CDR3 protein: CASSFADTQYF

clone size: NA
D gene: TRBD2
J gene: TRBJ2-5
V gene: TRBV10-3
CDR3 DNA: TGTGCCATCGCCCCTAGCGGGAGTGAGACCCAGTACTTC
CDR3 protein: CAIAPSGSETQYF